These T cell receptor beta chains were read from a single sample in a study of T cell responses to AZD1222 COVID-19 vaccine. Using immunoSEQ multiplex PCR, the repertoire was profiled, and TCRdb retains in-frame clones only, with some absent. The table shows about 100,000 clones, with nearly 95% occurring only once. The sample consisted of peripheral blood, taken on day 0 of AZD1222 vaccination. The receptors were sampled from an adult in good health. CDR3s include the opening cysteine and the closing phenylalanine or tryptophan. The D gene is left open where the match is weak. Clone size is shown for a subset of rows, as once, few, many or a class of expanded clone.

j_call v_call d_call clone_size cdr3_aa cdr3_nt
TRBJ2-2 TRBV5-4 NA NA CASSPAGHPNTGELFF TGTGCCAGCAGCCCAGCGGGACACCCTAACACCGGGGAGCTGTTTTTT
TRBJ2-3 TRBV11-3 TRBD1 NA CASSLGGTGLTDTQYF TGTGCCAGCAGCTTAGGAGGGACAGGGCTCACAGATACGCAGTATTTT
TRBJ1-2 TRBV28 NA NA CASSPTEYGYTF TGTGCCAGCAGCCCGACAGAATATGGCTACACCTTC
TRBJ1-1 TRBV2 NA NA CASSPKGWGGEAFF TGTGCCAGCAGCCCAAAGGGATGGGGGGGGGAAGCTTTCTTT
TRBJ2-3 TRBV28 NA NA CASSSEAAYADTQYF TGTGCCAGCAGTTCGGAGGCCGCATATGCAGATACGCAGTATTTT
TRBJ2-7 TRBV28 NA NA CASSRPPLSYEQYF TGTGCCAGCAGCCGACCACCACTCTCCTACGAGCAGTACTTC
TRBJ2-7 TRBV6-5 TRBD1 NA CASSSTGEIYEQYF TGTGCCAGCAGCTCAACAGGGGAAATCTACGAGCAGTACTTC
TRBJ1-1 TRBV7-9 TRBD1 NA CASSSPTGGDTEAFF TGTGCCAGCAGTTCTCCCACAGGGGGGGATACTGAAGCTTTCTTT
TRBJ2-1 TRBV11-2 TRBD2 NA CASSLLAGAGNEQFF TGTGCCAGCAGCCTACTAGCGGGAGCTGGGAATGAGCAGTTCTTC
TRBJ2-3 TRBV7-2 NA NA CASSLELGGTDTQYF TGTGCCAGCAGCTTAGAGCTCGGCGGCACAGATACGCAGTATTTT
TRBJ1-1 TRBV4-1 NA NA CASTRGRTEAFF TGCGCCAGCACAAGGGGTCGTACTGAAGCTTTCTTT
TRBJ2-2 TRBV2 TRBD1 few CASSADRANTGELFF TGTGCCAGCAGTGCGGACAGGGCGAACACCGGGGAGCTGTTTTTT
TRBJ2-2 TRBV10-1 NA NA CASRSTNTGELFF TGCGCCAGTCGGTCTACGAACACCGGGGAGCTGTTTTTT
TRBJ1-2 TRBV7-9 NA NA CASINVGGQAYGYTF TGTGCCAGCATCAATGTCGGAGGGCAGGCCTATGGCTACACCTTC
TRBJ2-2 TRBV5-1 NA NA CASRLGGNTGELFF TGCGCCAGCCGACTGGGGGGGAACACCGGGGAGCTGTTTTTT
TRBJ2-3 TRBV25-1 TRBD1 NA CASSELTGQGVNTQYF TGTGCCAGCAGTGAATTAACGGGACAGGGGGTGAATACGCAGTATTTT
TRBJ2-7 TRBV3-1/TRBV3-2 TRBD2 NA CASSPKDSGGPYEQYF TGTGCCAGCAGCCCCAAGGATTCGGGAGGGCCCTACGAGCAGTACTTC
TRBJ1-5 TRBV5-4 NA NA CASSLGGGDYQPQHF TGTGCCAGCAGCTTGGGTGGAGGAGACTATCAGCCCCAGCATTTT
TRBJ1-1 TRBV11-2 TRBD1 NA CASSSRTGSSNTEAFF TGTGCCAGCAGCTCGAGGACAGGGTCTAGTAACACTGAAGCTTTCTTT
TRBJ2-2 TRBV18 NA NA CASSPFSGRNTGELFF TGTGCCAGCTCACCATTCAGCGGGCGAAACACCGGGGAGCTGTTTTTT
TRBJ2-1 TRBV13 TRBD2 NA CASSWASGNEQFF TGTGCCAGCAGCTGGGCTAGCGGGAACGAGCAGTTCTTC
TRBJ2-5 TRBV11-2 NA NA CASSSKTQWETQYF TGTGCCAGCAGCTCCAAAACTCAATGGGAGACCCAGTACTTC
TRBJ1-5 TRBV19 NA NA CASSIHRTANQPQHF TGTGCCAGTAGTATACATCGGACAGCTAATCAGCCCCAGCATTTT
TRBJ1-5 TRBV7-9 NA NA CASSLEGRGQPQHF TGTGCCAGCAGCTTAGAAGGCAGGGGTCAGCCCCAGCATTTT
TRBJ2-2 TRBV5-3 NA NA CARSLESTGELFF TGTGCCAGAAGCTTAGAGTCCACCGGGGAGCTGTTTTTT
TRBJ2-7 TRBV7-2 NA NA CASGLARRHEQYF TGTGCCAGCGGCTTAGCTAGAAGACACGAGCAGTACTTC
TRBJ2-3 TRBV6-6 NA NA CASSYRNTDTQYF TGTGCCAGCAGTTACAGGAACACAGATACGCAGTATTTT
TRBJ2-1 TRBV11-2 NA NA CASSFSRQGYYNEQFF TGTGCCAGCAGCTTTTCCCGGCAGGGGTACTACAATGAGCAGTTCTTC
TRBJ1-6 TRBV5-6 NA NA CASSLGGLDGSPLHF TGTGCCAGCAGCTTGGGGGGGTTGGATGGATCACCCCTCCACTTT
TRBJ2-1 TRBV3-1/TRBV3-2 TRBD2 NA CASSPEGRERTEQFF TGTGCCAGCAGCCCCGAGGGGCGGGAGAGGACTGAGCAGTTCTTC
TRBJ2-5 TRBV15 TRBD1 NA CATSNRGPETQYF TGTGCCACCAGCAACAGGGGGCCTGAGACCCAGTACTTC
TRBJ2-7 TRBV6-2/TRBV6-3 TRBD2 NA CASSMGLAGDRYEQYF TGTGCCAGCAGCATGGGACTAGCGGGAGACCGCTACGAGCAGTACTTC
TRBJ2-5 TRBV9 TRBD1 NA CASSVQGAHQETQYF TGTGCCAGCAGCGTCCAGGGGGCGCACCAAGAGACCCAGTACTTC
TRBJ2-1 TRBV7-6 NA NA CASSLRSGGGTYNEQFF TGTGCCAGCAGCTTACGGTCTGGAGGGGGCACCTACAATGAGCAGTTCTTC
TRBJ2-3 TRBV7-9 NA medium-sized CASSKLVADTQYF TGTGCCAGCAGCAAACTAGTGGCAGATACGCAGTATTTT
TRBJ2-1 TRBV11-3 NA NA CASSLGRGITYNEQFF TGTGCCAGCAGCTTAGGACGGGGGATAACCTACAATGAGCAGTTCTTC
TRBJ1-2 TRBV28 TRBD1 NA CASSSQPGQGTYGYTF TGTGCCAGCAGTTCCCAACCGGGACAGGGTACCTATGGCTACACCTTC
TRBJ1-4 TRBV5-1 NA once CASSLSGERDEKLFF TGCGCCAGCAGCTTGTCAGGAGAGAGAGATGAAAAACTGTTTTTT
TRBJ1-5 TRBV28 NA NA CASSLMSLGQPQHF TGTGCCAGCAGTTTGATGTCTCTTGGGCAGCCCCAGCATTTT
TRBJ2-1 TRBV4-1 TRBD2 NA CASSQGTSGYYNEQFF TGCGCCAGCAGCCAAGGGACTAGCGGCTACTACAATGAGCAGTTCTTC